One sample yielded the 14 T cell receptor beta chains listed below, sequenced in a study of PD-1 blockade in classical Hodgkin lymphoma. The data were produced by immunoSEQ multiplex PCR, yet TCRdb's version contains in-frame clones alone and is incomplete. The sample lists 20,000 to 25,000 clones, approximately 80% occurring once. After autologous stem cell transplantation all patients relapsed, and prior brentuximab vedotin exposure differed between cohorts. The sequencing used peripheral blood mononuclear cells (PBMCs), collected at baseline. The origin of the receptors is a human donor with classical Hodgkin lymphoma.

This rearrangement joins TRBV7-6 to TRBJ2-7; TRBD2 agrees at 8 bases. J gave up 6 bases and V 3 bases, and 10 bases lay outside the gene matches. CDR1 SGHVS and CDR2 FNYEAQ come from the germline V gene. The CDR3 sequence is 15 residues long. Here the CDR3 reads CASSLTGGLVSEQYF. The CDR3 coding sequence is TGTGCCAGCAGCTTGACCGGGGGACTAGTCAGCGAGCAGTACTTC. Looking up the rest from reference TRBV7-6 and TRBJ2-7 gives the full variable domain: GAGVSQSPRYKVTKRGQDVALRCDPISGHVSLYWYRQALGQGPEFLTYFNYEAQQDKSGLPNDRFSAERPEGSISTLTIQRTEQRDSAMYRCASSLTGGLVSEQYFGPGTRLTVT.

V usage is TRBV6-5 and J usage is TRBJ2-5; the D call may be TRBD1 or TRBD2 (6 bases each). V was pared by 8 bases and J by 7 bases, with 20 bases between. The CDR3 is 14 residues long. The V gene's germline CDR1 is MNHEY and CDR2 SVGAGI. CDR3 DNA: TGTGCCAGCTCCGTCCCCGCAGAGGGGGGGACCCAGTACTTC. Translating gives CASSVPAEGGTQYF.

This chain uses TRBV28 with TRBJ1-2; unclear D gene. CDR1 is MDHEN and CDR2 is SYDVKM in the germline V gene. This CDR3 is 15 amino acids long. V lost 2 bases to trimming and J lost 4 bases, with 14 bases between them. The CDR3 DNA is TGTGCCAGCAGTTTAACGGGAGAAGTTAGCTATGGCTACACCTTC. Translated: CASSLTGEVSYGYTF.

Of note for this clone: A read error may account for a junction end that differs from germline. This chain uses TRBV7-7 with TRBJ2-2; weak D call: TRBD2 (7 bases). Germline V lookup: CDR1 SSHAT, CDR2 FNYEAQ (reference sequence). This CDR3 is 16 amino acids long. The CDR3 DNA reads as TGTGCTAGCAGCTTAGTGGGGGGGCCGAACACCGGGGAGCTGTTTTTT. Translated: CASSLVGGPNTGELFF.

This clone is medium-sized by share. This chain links TRBV30 with TRBJ1-1, with a weak D call TRBD1 (6 bases). Trimming took 3 bases from V and 1 from J, leaving 9 bases between them. Per germline, CDR1 GTSNPN and CDR2 SVGIG (reference sequence). The CDR3 spans 13 residues. CDR3 bases: TGTGCCTGGAGCCTGACAGGGAACACTGAAGCTTTCTTT. The encoded protein is CAWSLTGNTEAFF.

The chain links TRBV18 to TRBJ2-5; possibly TRBD1 for D (5 bases). CDR1 and CDR2 (germline): KGHSH, LQKENI. V was cut by 3 bases and J by 5 bases, with 16 bases left in between. This CDR3 has 15 residues. CDR3 coding DNA: TGTGCCAGCTCACCGTCGGACACGTCGAGGGAGACCCAGTACTTC. Amino acids: CASSPSDTSRETQYF.

This chain links TRBV7-9 with TRBJ2-7; 7 positions agree with TRBD2. The trim removed 5 bases at V and 2 bases at J, leaving 12 bases unmatched. Germline values: CDR1 SEHNR, CDR2 FQNEAQ (reference sequence). This CDR3 has 16 residues. DNA for the CDR3: TGTGCCAGCAGCAGGGGAGGGGACGGCGTACCCTACGAGCAGTACTTC. Its translation: CASSRGGDGVPYEQYF.

The genes are TRBV18 and TRBJ2-7, with D perhaps TRBD1 (5 bases). Looked up from germline, CDR1 is KGHSH and CDR2 is LQKENI. The V end was cut by 1 base, the J end by 2 bases, with 9 bases between. The CDR3 is made up of 14 amino acids. CDR3 bases: TGTGCCAGCTCACCACAGCAGGGCGCCTACGAGCAGTACTTC. Translating it yields CASSPQQGAYEQYF.

The gene calls are TRBV4-2 and TRBJ2-3; 9 bases match TRBD2. This CDR3 spans 21 amino acids. J lost 2 bases, V lost 0 bases, and 18 bases had no gene match. Germline CDR1 LGHNA, CDR2 YNFKEQ. The CDR3 nucleotides are TGTGCCAGCAGCCAAGATAGGCTAGCGGGGCACAAGGCGCTTATCACAGATACGCAGTATTTT. It specifies CASSQDRLAGHKALITDTQYF.

The chain has TRBV9 and TRBJ1-1, with D possibly TRBD1 on 5 matching bases. This CDR3 is built from 16 residues. V gave up 4 bases and J gave up 0 bases, with 16 bases separating them. Germline V lookup: CDR1 SGDLS, CDR2 YYNGEE. Here the CDR3 DNA reads TGTGCCAGCAGCCGAGGGGACGTAGGCATGAACACTGAAGCTTTCTTT. Protein sequence: CASSRGDVGMNTEAFF.

The chain combines TRBV7-8 with TRBJ1-3, with D uncertain. Trimming pared 0 bases from V and 0 bases from J, leaving 9 bases between. Looked up from germline, CDR1 is SGHVS and CDR2 is FQNEAQ. CDR3 length: 16 amino acids. CDR3 amino acids: CASSLAYKSSGNTIYF. The CDR3 DNA follows: TGTGCCAGCAGCTTAGCCTATAAGAGCTCTGGAAACACCATATATTTT.

In DNA, the CDR3 is TGTGCCAGCAGCGCCGACAGCGGCGGGACGCAGTATTTT. Translated: CASSADSGGTQYF. The chain couples TRBV7-9 to TRBJ2-3, with D perhaps matching TRBD1 or TRBD2 (5 bases each). Trimming removed 5 bases from V and 9 bases from J, with 15 bases in between. Per the germline V gene, CDR1 is SEHNR and CDR2 is FQNEAQ (reference sequence). The CDR3 sequence is 13 residues long.

CDR3 sequence: CASSQRTGSYEQYF. In DNA, the CDR3 is TGTGCCAGCTCACAACGAACAGGGAGCTACGAGCAGTACTTC. This chain joins TRBV18 and TRBJ2-7; D is perhaps TRBD1 (6 bases). The germline V gene has CDR1 KGHSH and CDR2 LQKENI. V was shortened by 4 bases and J by 3 bases, with 13 bases between the two germline ends. The CDR3 covers 14 residues.

V is TRBV14 and J is TRBJ2-3; the D gene is possibly TRBD1 (6 bases). Germline CDR1 is SGHDN and CDR2 is FVKESK. The CDR3 runs 17 residues. V lost 0 bases and J lost 0, with 13 bases in between. CDR3 bases: TGTGCCAGCAGCCAAGATGGGACACCGAATAGCACAGATACGCAGTATTTT. This encodes CASSQDGTPNSTDTQYF.